These T cell receptor beta chains were read from a single sample in a study of T cell repertoires in cytomegalovirus infection. No antigen is known for these receptors. TCRdb recomputed calls from the reads with MiXCR, one row per CDR3 protein. This table holds hundreds of thousands of distinct CDR3 sequences, around 35% found once. Specimen: cultured PBMCs, collected from culture after CMV antigen stimulation. Receptor source: a human donor in good health (CMV status not recorded). Some clones in this sample may be carry-over from other donors' samples. Each CDR3 is given without its conserved first and last residue.

length	V	J	CDR3
10	TRBV12-3/TRBV12-4	TRBJ1-2	ASSRNYYGYT
12	TRBV10-2	TRBJ2-3	ATPGGASTDTQY
9	TRBV15	TRBJ2-5	ATSIQETQY
11	TRBV29-1	TRBJ1-2	SLSRGSDYGYT
14	TRBV11-3	TRBJ2-1	ASSLDGGRGDNEQF
17	TRBV6-1	TRBJ2-5	ASSEVRVYGTGGEETQY
9	TRBV7-6	TRBJ2-1	ASSFLAEQF
12	TRBV27	TRBJ1-5	ASSLAGPYQPQH
14	TRBV28	TRBJ1-5	ASSLYSGQINQPQH
14	TRBV5-5	TRBJ1-4	ASSKTGPQTNEKLF